Listed below are T cell receptor beta chains from one sample, sequenced in a study of control samples from healthy donors and cancer patients. TCRdb keeps only in-frame clones here, not all; method: immunoSEQ multiplex PCR. The data contain about 410,000 clones, 80% to 95% of them seen just once; the ten biggest clones take up more than 6%. The sample taken for sequencing was PBMCs. The receptors come from a man between 40 and 49 years old with head and neck cancer. Each CDR3 is given with its conserved first and last residue. D genes are given only for firm matches. A clone size is listed for some rows: how often the clone was seen (once, few, many), or a class if it is expanded.

TRBJ1-6,NA,NA,TRBV6-5,CASSLGPRSPLHF,TGTGCCAGCAGTTTGGGACCTCGATCACCCCTCCACTTT
TRBJ2-7,NA,NA,TRBV2,CASSYDRFGGDYEQYF,TGTGCCAGCAGCTACGACAGGTTTGGGGGCGACTACGAGCAGTACTTC
TRBJ1-4,NA,NA,TRBV6-2/TRBV6-3,CASSSRQIATNEKLFF,TGTGCCAGCAGTTCTCGACAGATCGCAACTAATGAAAAACTGTTTTTT
TRBJ1-2,NA,NA,TRBV5-1,CASSSDGNYGYTF,TGCGCCAGCAGCTCGGACGGAAACTATGGCTACACCTTC
TRBJ2-5,TRBD1,NA,TRBV9,CASSVGDRQRETQYF,TGTGCCAGCAGCGTGGGGGACAGGCAAAGGGAGACCCAGTACTTC
TRBJ2-7,NA,NA,TRBV28,CASTIGQFSYEQYF,TGTGCCAGCACAATAGGACAGTTTTCCTACGAGCAGTACTTC
TRBJ2-1,TRBD2,NA,TRBV19,CASSIAASGRAYEQFF,TGTGCCAGTAGTATAGCCGCTAGCGGGAGGGCCTATGAGCAGTTCTTC
TRBJ1-2,TRBD1,once,TRBV5-6,CASSLMATGTGGYTF,TGTGCCAGCAGCTTAATGGCGACAGGGACGGGGGGCTACACCTTC
TRBJ1-3,NA,NA,TRBV12-5,CASGLDSRNTIYF,TGTGCTAGTGGTTTGGACTCCAGAAACACCATATATTTT
TRBJ2-1,NA,NA,TRBV5-1,CASSWTRGGGVMNEQFF,TGCGCCAGCAGCTGGACCCGGGGAGGAGGGGTGATGAATGAGCAGTTCTTC
TRBJ2-5,NA,NA,TRBV7-3,CASSLTGSRGETQYF,TGTGCCAGCAGCTTAACTGGTTCCCGCGGAGAGACCCAGTACTTC
TRBJ2-7,NA,NA,TRBV5-1,CASSLEPGSYEQYF,TGCGCCAGCAGCTTGGAACCAGGCTCCTACGAGCAGTACTTC